This T cell receptor (beta chain) comes out of a study of blood T cell repertoires in COVID-19. Study background: Samples representing acute and convalescent COVID-19 were sourced from the United States, Italy and Spain. In each case, the material was cDNA or gDNA derived from T cells, B-cell-depleted T cells, or PBMCs.

The protocol was immunoSEQ multiplex PCR, while the TCRdb copy is restricted to in-frame clones and leaves out a portion. This table holds some 330,000 clones, approximately 88% found once. Trimming shortened V by 2 bases and J by 0 bases, and 4 bases separated the two germline ends. CDR3 length: 13 amino acids. CDR1 and CDR2 from the germline V gene are SNHLY and FYNNEI. The chain recombines TRBV2 with TRBJ1-1; D remains ambiguous. Sample: peripheral blood. This receptor was taken from a woman aged 45-60 years with active or convalescent COVID-19. The CDR3 DNA follows: TGTGCCAGCAGTGAACTAATGAACACTGAAGCTTTCTTT. Translation: CASSELMNTEAFF.